Listed below are T cell receptor beta chains from one sample, sequenced in a study of cytomegalovirus exposure and HLA in healthy donors. The method was immunoSEQ multiplex PCR; TCRdb's version includes in-frame clones alone and lacks a portion of them. The sample holds 90,000 to 150,000 clones, over 60% seen once. The source material was PBMCs. The receptors come from a woman aged 25 to 45 in good health and CMV-seropositive. The conserved cysteine and the conserved F or W are not part of the CDR3 here. Only part of the rows carry a size: once, few, many, or a class if the clone is expanded.

size: .
J: TRBJ2-7
V: TRBV19
CDR3: ASSIAVAGYEQY

size: .
J: TRBJ2-7
V: TRBV5-1
CDR3: ASSFTTGGWYEQY

size: .
J: TRBJ1-6
V: TRBV28
CDR3: ASTPAGKYSPLH

size: .
J: TRBJ1-5
V: TRBV30
CDR3: AWSVGGPNQPQH

size: .
J: TRBJ2-1
V: TRBV9
CDR3: ASSVKERGGYNEQF

size: once
J: .
V: TRBV4-3
CDR3: ASSRWTGGPYEQY

size: .
J: TRBJ2-2
V: TRBV15
CDR3: ATSKFQGQGTGELF

size: once
J: TRBJ1-4
V: TRBV18
CDR3: ASSPFGGEKLF

size: .
J: TRBJ2-5
V: TRBV29-1
CDR3: SAKDRDQETQY

size: .
J: TRBJ2-7
V: TRBV28
CDR3: ASSVNRFSYEQY

size: .
J: TRBJ2-5
V: TRBV7-9
CDR3: ASTRGQGKETQY

size: .
J: TRBJ2-7
V: TRBV7-2
CDR3: ASSSPGHTYEQY

size: .
J: TRBJ2-3
V: TRBV11-1
CDR3: ASSYTSGFTDTQY

size: .
J: TRBJ2-5
V: TRBV9
CDR3: ASSEGQLETQY

size: .
J: TRBJ1-2
V: TRBV9
CDR3: ASSVAETTGERGYT

size: .
J: TRBJ2-7
V: TRBV30
CDR3: AWSRSGTAPAAQY

size: .
J: TRBJ2-4
V: TRBV5-1
CDR3: ASSQATGLAKNIQY

size: .
J: TRBJ2-2
V: TRBV19
CDR3: ATLPPGQSFRTGELF

size: once
J: TRBJ1-2
V: TRBV21-1
CDR3: ASSNGRGHGYT

size: .
J: TRBJ2-4
V: TRBV19
CDR3: ASSKTSGGLRIQY

size: .
J: TRBJ1-1
V: TRBV5-1
CDR3: ASSLDMGGTEAF

size: .
J: TRBJ2-7
V: TRBV11-2
CDR3: ASSSQGRTGEYEQY

size: .
J: TRBJ2-5
V: TRBV28
CDR3: ASTNLGAGLETQY

size: .
J: TRBJ2-3
V: TRBV5-1
CDR3: ASSLGRSTDTQY

size: .
J: TRBJ1-2
V: TRBV4-2
CDR3: ASSQEATTSSYGYT

size: once
J: TRBJ2-2
V: TRBV18
CDR3: ASSPQQGTGELF

size: .
J: TRBJ1-4
V: TRBV5-8
CDR3: ASSLGGLNEKLF

size: .
J: TRBJ2-3
V: TRBV5-4
CDR3: ASSLEQRAPDTQY

size: few
J: TRBJ2-3
V: TRBV5-1
CDR3: ASSPDQRTQY

size: few
J: TRBJ2-3
V: TRBV5-1
CDR3: ASSSSRGGVVNTQY

size: .
J: TRBJ1-5
V: TRBV28
CDR3: ASSLLRRNQPQH

size: .
J: TRBJ2-1
V: TRBV27
CDR3: ASSLLAGVRNEQF

size: .
J: TRBJ2-3
V: TRBV28
CDR3: ASSSLGTDTQY

size: .
J: TRBJ2-5
V: TRBV23-1
CDR3: ASSQFGTGVQETQY

size: .
J: TRBJ2-4
V: TRBV4-3
CDR3: ASSQESGQPIAKNIQY

size: .
J: TRBJ2-1
V: TRBV5-4
CDR3: ASSLARGGSNEQF

size: few
J: TRBJ1-2
V: TRBV27
CDR3: ASSDRGTLANYGYT

size: .
J: TRBJ2-7
V: TRBV6-1
CDR3: ASSKGWEQY

size: .
J: TRBJ2-7
V: TRBV5-1
CDR3: ASSPKGTGTYEQY

size: .
J: TRBJ1-1
V: TRBV27
CDR3: ASSQRRGGGSTEAF

size: .
J: TRBJ2-4
V: TRBV15
CDR3: ATSRAGGGKNIQY

size: few
J: TRBJ2-5
V: TRBV2
CDR3: ASSYTSGQETQY

size: .
J: TRBJ2-7
V: TRBV6-6
CDR3: ASSLPRDRGYEQY

size: .
J: TRBJ2-7
V: TRBV9
CDR3: ASSITSASGEQY

size: few
J: TRBJ2-1
V: TRBV20-1
CDR3: STGVYNEQF

size: .
J: TRBJ2-7
V: TRBV6-6
CDR3: ASSYSRSSYEQY

size: .
J: TRBJ2-5
V: TRBV6-1
CDR3: ASSTPDRAVETQY

size: .
J: TRBJ2-3
V: TRBV5-1
CDR3: ASSSFGAGGTDTQY

size: .
J: TRBJ2-7
V: TRBV29-1
CDR3: SVGQRSYEQY

size: .
J: TRBJ2-3
V: TRBV2
CDR3: ASSPGQGAGDTQY

size: once
J: TRBJ1-1
V: TRBV30
CDR3: AWSVHGTGLNTEAF